Below are 8 T cell receptor beta chains sequenced from a single sample in a study of T-cell reconstitution after alpha-beta-depleted transplantation in children. Preparation of the TCRbeta library involved a method that used unique molecular identifiers. TCRdb re-called the PCR reads with MiXCR, one entry per CDR3 protein. Among about 1,000,000 distinct CDR3 sequences listed, roughly 31% were seen once. The input for sequencing was PBMCs, mostly from graft donor cells, taken 360 days after TCRalphabeta/CD19-depleted stem cell transplant. The origin of the receptors is a boy less than two years old who had a stem cell transplant for SCID, so the T cells may come from the graft donor.

This clonotype has more than one count but fewer than ten. The chain carries TRBV27 and TRBJ2-2; D tentatively fits TRBD1 or TRBD2 (6 bases each). CDR1 MNHEY and CDR2 SMNVEV come from the germline V gene (reference sequence). The CDR3 runs to 16 residues. Trimming stripped 3 bases from V and 5 bases from J, with 16 bases between. The CDR3 sequence is CASSFNRGGRTGELFF. The DNA of the CDR3 is TGTGCCAGCAGTTTTAATCGAGGGGGGAGGACCGGGGAGCTGTTTTTT.

This clonotype was detected many times. The V and J genes are TRBV4-1 and TRBJ2-1; D unclear. CDR1 and CDR2 (germline): MGHRA, YSYEKL. The CDR3 runs to 15 residues. Between the trimmed V and J ends, which lost 3 bases and 0 bases, there was a span of 9 bases. In nucleotides, the CDR3 is TGCGCCAGCAGCCAGGACGGAAGCTCCTACAATGAGCAGTTCTTC. Amino acids: CASSQDGSSYNEQFF.

V is TRBV20-1 and J is TRBJ1-2, with D unclear. The CDR3 runs 13 residues. Germline-derived CDR1 and CDR2 are DFQATT and SNEGSKA (reference sequence). The germline V and J ends were trimmed by 4 bases and 7 bases, with 16 bases remaining between them. CDR3 DNA sequence: TGCAGTGCTACCTACGGACTTATTTCTGGCTACACCTTC. It is translated as CSATYGLISGYTF.

Concerning this clonotype itself: A read error may produce the germline difference seen at one junction end. The chain has TRBV7-2 and TRBJ2-5; 8 positions agree with TRBD1. The germline V gene encodes CDR1 SGHTA and CDR2 FQGNSA. The CDR3 is made up of 17 amino acids. The DNA of the CDR3 is TGTGCCAGCAGCATAGCGAGGACAGGGTTATTCCAAGAGACCCAGTACTTC. It is translated as CASSIARTGLFQETQYF.

This clonotype was seen only a few times. The chain employs TRBV29-1 and TRBJ1-2; D is unclear. The V end lost 3 bases, the J end lost 8 bases, and 16 bases lay between the germline ends. CDR3 length equals 13 residues. Germline-derived CDR1 and CDR2 are SQVTM and ANQGSEA. The CDR3 coding sequence is TGCAGCGTTGACGTTAAAGGACGGGGAGGCTACACCTTC. Its protein is CSVDVKGRGGYTF.

This clonotype was counted only a few times. The V gene is TRBV2, the J gene TRBJ2-3; 7 bases are a match to TRBD2. The V segment lost 8 bases and the J segment 0 bases; nucleotides outside the gene matches: 8. This CDR3 region has 15 residues. CDR1 is SNHLY and CDR2 is FYNNEI in the germline V gene. The CDR3 loop is CASGKTSLSTDTQYF. Here the CDR3 DNA reads TGTGCCAGCGGAAAGACTAGCCTTAGCACAGATACGCAGTATTTT.

The chain is built from TRBV5-4 and TRBJ2-6, with TRBD1 identical over 11 bases. Germline trimming cut 0 bases from V and 4 bases from J; bases unmatched to any gene: 9. This CDR3 spans 19 amino acids. The germline gives CDR1 SGHNT, CDR2 YYREEE (reference sequence). The CDR3 sequence is CASSLGDRGNSGGANVLTF. The CDR3 DNA is TGTGCCAGCAGCTTGGGGGACAGGGGGAATTCGGGAGGGGCCAACGTCCTGACTTTC.

The chain uses TRBV10-3 and TRBJ2-7, with D maybe TRBD2 (6 bases). The germline gives CDR1 ENHRY, CDR2 SYGVKD. This CDR3 contains 16 residues. Trimming cost V 4 bases and J 0 bases, with 16 bases left between them. The CDR3 sequence: CAISGAGQTSSYEQYF. The CDR3 DNA reads TGTGCCATCAGTGGGGCGGGGCAGACAAGCTCCTACGAGCAGTACTTC.